The clone carrying this T cell receptor (beta chain) was recorded at least ten times. TCRdb re-called the 5' RACE reads with MiXCR, one entry per CDR3 protein. This sample has some 240,000 distinct CDR3 sequences, with over 3% found just once. This specimen comes from a study of T cells after yellow fever vaccination. Looking at the study overall: For low cell numbers, libraries were made with SMART-Seq v4 Ultra Low Input.

V was trimmed by 6 bases and J by 6 bases, leaving 12 bases between them. Germline lookup yields CDR1 MNHEY and CDR2 SVGAGI. The CDR3 has 13 residues. This TCR came from a man aged 18 to 29 who received the YFV17D yellow fever vaccine. This rearrangement joins TRBV6-5 to TRBJ1-5, with D perhaps TRBD1 (6 bases). Sequencing was performed on PBMCs, taken 15 days after the yellow fever booster vaccination. The CDR3 region has the DNA TGTGCCAGCAGCGCACAGGGAAGTCAGCCCCAGCATTTT. Its protein product is CASSAQGSQPQHF.